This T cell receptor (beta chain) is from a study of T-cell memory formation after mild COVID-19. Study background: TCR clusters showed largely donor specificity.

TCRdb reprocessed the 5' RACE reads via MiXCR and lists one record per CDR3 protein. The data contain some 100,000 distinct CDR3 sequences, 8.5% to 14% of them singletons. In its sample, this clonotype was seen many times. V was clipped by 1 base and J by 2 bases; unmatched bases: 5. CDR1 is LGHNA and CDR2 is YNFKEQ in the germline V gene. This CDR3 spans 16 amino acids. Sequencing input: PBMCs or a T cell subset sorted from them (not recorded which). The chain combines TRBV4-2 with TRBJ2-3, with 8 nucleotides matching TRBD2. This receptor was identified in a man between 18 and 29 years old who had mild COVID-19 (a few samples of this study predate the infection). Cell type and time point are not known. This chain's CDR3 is CASSQGGGGLTDTQYF. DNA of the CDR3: TGTGCCAGCAGCCAAGGTGGCGGGGGGCTCACAGATACGCAGTATTTT.